The TCR beta chain under discussion was sequenced for a study of T cell changes during pregnancy in multiple sclerosis (dated by TCRdb to the late 2010s). For the study in its entirety: In women with multiple sclerosis, the researchers looked at how the T cell repertoire shifted as pregnancy progressed.

Libraries were built with the immunoSEQ multiplex PCR assay. This immuneACCESS table, as held by TCRdb, lists in-frame sequences with V and J called but not all clones. Of the missing ones, under half trace to an unresolved V gene in checked studies; the others have no known cause. Counted in this sample were tens of thousands of clones; about 91% of them appeared once. The ten largest clones capture approximately 0.73% of the sample. As regards this clone: Its cognate antigen has yet to be identified. Base qualities are not recorded, but no much larger clone differs from it by a single base.

From the germline V gene (reference sequence), CDR1 is LNHDA and CDR2 is SQIVND. The CDR3 spans 14 residues, from the cysteine through the phenylalanine. CDR3 DNA only is kept here, 42 bases in frame from base 1. Trimming costs V 8 bases and J 3 bases, and their ends lie 15 bases apart. The material sequenced was CD4+ T cells from peripheral blood mononuclear cells, taken before pregnancy. The source of this sequence is a female donor with multiple sclerosis, enrolled in a pregnancy study. The chain was built from TRBV19 and TRBJ2-3; the D gene is perhaps TRBD1, from 6 matching bases. Read as DNA, the sequence is TGTGCCAGTGAGGGCGGCAGGGGAACAGATACGCAGTATTTT. It translates to CASEGGRGTDTQYF. Supplemented by the reference TRBV19 and TRBJ2-3 proteins around the CDR3, the complete variable domain is DGGITQSPKYLFRKEGQNVTLSCEQNLNHDAMYWYRQDPGQGLRLIYYSQIVNDFQKGDIAEGYSVSREKKESFPLTVTSAQKNPTAFYLCASEGGRGTDTQYFGPGTRLTVL.